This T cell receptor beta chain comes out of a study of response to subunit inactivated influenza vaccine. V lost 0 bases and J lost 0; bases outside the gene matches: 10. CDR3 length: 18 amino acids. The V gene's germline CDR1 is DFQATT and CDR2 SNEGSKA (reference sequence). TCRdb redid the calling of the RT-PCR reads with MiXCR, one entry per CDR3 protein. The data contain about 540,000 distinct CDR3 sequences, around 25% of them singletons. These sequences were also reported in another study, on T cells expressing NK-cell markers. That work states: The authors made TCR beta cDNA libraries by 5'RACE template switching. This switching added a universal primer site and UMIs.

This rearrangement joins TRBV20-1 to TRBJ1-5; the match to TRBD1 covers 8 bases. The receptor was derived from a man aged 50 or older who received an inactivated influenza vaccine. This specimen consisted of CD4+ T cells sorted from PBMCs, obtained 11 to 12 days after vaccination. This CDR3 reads CSARDLRGTGHSNQPQHF. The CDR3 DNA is TGCAGTGCTAGAGATCTCCGTGGGACAGGACATAGCAATCAGCCCCAGCATTTT.